These 19 T cell receptor beta chains were sequenced from one sample in a study of blood T cell repertoires in COVID-19. Generated by immunoSEQ multiplex PCR, the TCRdb table keeps only in-frame clones and is missing some. The sample contains roughly 84,000 clones, around three quarters of which appear only once. The sequenced material came from peripheral blood. The receptors derive from a woman between 45 and 65 years old with acute or convalescent COVID-19.

The chain uses TRBV4-1 and TRBJ2-3; 8 bases line up with TRBD2. Germline loops: CDR1 MGHRA, CDR2 YSYEKL. CDR3 length: 17 residues. The V and J ends lost 3 bases and 2 bases, in that order; junction bases with no gene match: 10. This chain's CDR3 is CASSHPPRAGATDTQYF. CDR3 nucleotides: TGCGCCAGCAGCCACCCCCCCCGAGCGGGGGCCACAGATACGCAGTATTTT.

This rearrangement joins TRBV6-5 to TRBJ1-2; TRBD1 might be the D (6 bases). CDR1 is MNHEY and CDR2 is SVGAGI in the germline V gene. V shed 4 bases and J shed 7 bases, with 16 bases lying between them. The CDR3 runs 14 residues. CDR3 region: CASSFLQGISGYTF. CDR3 in DNA: TGTGCCAGCAGTTTCCTACAGGGCATCTCTGGCTACACCTTC.

This chain connects TRBV5-1 to TRBJ2-7; the match to TRBD2 covers 12 bases. Trimming took 4 bases from V and 6 from J; bases not matched to a gene: 8. Germline V gene lookup returns CDR1 SGHRS and CDR2 YFSETQ. This CDR3 is built from 15 residues. The CDR3: CASSPLLAGGTEQYF. CDR3 coding DNA: TGCGCCAGCAGCCCTCTACTAGCGGGGGGCACCGAGCAGTACTTC.

This rearrangement joins TRBV6-2 or TRBV6-3 to TRBJ1-2, with D unresolved. The CDR3 covers 13 residues. V was shortened by 6 bases and J by 4 bases, with 12 bases between the two germline ends. Germline V lookup: CDR1 MNHEY, CDR2 SVGEGT. The CDR3 loop is CASSPTILYGYTF. The CDR3 coding sequence is TGTGCCAGCAGCCCGACTATTCTCTATGGCTACACCTTC.

The CDR3 is CASSTGTVIGELFF. DNA for the CDR3: TGTGCCAGCAGCACCGGGACAGTCATCGGGGAGCTGTTTTTT. The rearrangement joins TRBV7-9 to TRBJ2-2; 7 bases are shared with TRBD1. The CDR3 is 14 amino acids. The V segment lost 5 bases and the J segment 7 bases; nucleotides outside the gene matches: 7. From germline, CDR1 is SEHNR and CDR2 FQNEAQ (reference sequence).

The chain has TRBV30 and TRBJ2-7; possible D gene TRBD2, 6 bases. V was cut by 0 bases and J by 6 bases, with 12 bases left in between. There are 13 residues in the CDR3. CDR1 GTSNPN and CDR2 SVGIG come from the germline V gene (reference sequence). DNA for the CDR3: TGTGCCTGGAGTGTAATGGGGGGAGGCGAGCAGTACTTC. Protein product: CAWSVMGGGEQYF.

This chain links TRBV27 with TRBJ1-5, with 8 positions matching TRBD1. CDR1 and CDR2 from the germline V gene are MNHEY and SMNVEV (reference sequence). V lost 5 bases to trimming and J lost 4 bases; unmatched junction nucleotides: 7. This CDR3 has 15 residues. The DNA for the CDR3 is TGTGCCAGCAGTGCCAGACAGGGGAATAATCAGCCCCAGCATTTT. It encodes CASSARQGNNQPQHF.

In this sample, this clone turned up a few times. This sequence joins TRBV5-5 and TRBJ1-1; the D is unclear. The CDR3 runs 13 residues. Germline CDR1 and CDR2: SGHKS and YYEKEE (reference sequence). V dropped 2 bases and J dropped 6 bases, with 11 bases sitting between them. CDR3 sequence: CASSFGGRSEAFF. The DNA of the CDR3 is TGTGCCAGCAGCTTCGGAGGAAGATCTGAAGCTTTCTTT.

The rearrangement uses TRBV4-1 and TRBJ2-1; 9 positions match TRBD2. V was clipped by 0 bases and J by 7 bases; unmatched bases: 10. Germline assignment: CDR1 MGHRA and CDR2 YSYEKL. This CDR3 region has 17 residues. CDR3 region: CASSQDATSGRRNEQFF. The DNA of the CDR3 is TGCGCCAGCAGCCAAGATGCCACTAGCGGGCGACGGAATGAGCAGTTCTTC.

The V gene is TRBV6-6, the J gene TRBJ2-1; 8 bases are shared with TRBD1. This CDR3 has 13 amino acids. Germline loops: CDR1 MNHNY, CDR2 SVGAGI (reference sequence). J lost 7 bases, V lost 6 bases, and 5 bases had no gene match. CDR3 sequence reads: CASSLGQGNEQFF. The CDR3 bases are TGTGCCAGCAGCCTCGGACAGGGAAATGAGCAGTTCTTC.

The rearrangement joins TRBV28 to TRBJ1-5; D gene unclear. Looked up from germline, CDR1 is MDHEN and CDR2 is SYDVKM. Trimming shortened V by 3 bases and J by 6 bases, and 9 bases separated the two germline ends. The CDR3 loop spans 13 amino acids. CDR3 DNA: TGTGCCAGCAGTTTCGGAGGTGGTCAGCCCCAGCATTTT. This translates into CASSFGGGQPQHF.

A single count supports this clone. This sequence joins TRBV4-2 and TRBJ1-1, with 7 bases matching TRBD1. V trimming: 4 bases; J trimming: 5 bases; junction bases outside the gene matches: 7. The CDR3 runs to 14 residues. CDR1 is LGHNA, CDR2 YNFKEQ, per germline. CDR3 loop: CASSPPGGTTEAFF. CDR3 DNA: TGTGCCAGCAGCCCCCCAGGGGGTACTACTGAAGCTTTCTTT.

The rearrangement uses TRBV6-5 and TRBJ1-1; D possibly corresponds to TRBD1 (6 bases). The germline V and J ends were trimmed by 1 base and 4 bases, with 16 bases remaining between them. Germline CDR1 MNHEY, CDR2 SVGAGI. The CDR3 spans 16 residues. CDR3 sequence reads: CASSYWGGRLSTEAFF. DNA for the CDR3: TGTGCCAGCAGTTACTGGGGGGGCCGTCTGAGCACTGAAGCTTTCTTT.

The chain carries TRBV24-1 and TRBJ2-1; TRBD1 might be the D (5 bases). The germline V and J ends were trimmed by 1 base and 7 bases, with 10 bases remaining between them. CDR1 and CDR2 (germline): KGHDR, SFDVKD. The CDR3 runs to 14 residues. The chain's CDR3 is CATSDFDSGNEQFF. Here the CDR3 DNA reads TGTGCCACCAGTGATTTTGACAGTGGGAATGAGCAGTTCTTC.

The chain joins TRBV4-2 to TRBJ2-2, with 7 nucleotides matching TRBD1. The germline V gene has CDR1 LGHNA and CDR2 YNFKEQ. The CDR3 runs 17 residues. J gave up 2 bases and V 0 bases, and 6 bases lay outside the gene matches. CDR3 bases: TGTGCCAGCAGCCAAGAGTTCCGGGACAGAAACACCGGGGAGCTGTTTTTT. Translation gives CASSQEFRDRNTGELFF.

This chain connects TRBV6-6 to TRBJ2-7; D is uncertain. Trimming pared 4 bases from V and 5 bases from J, leaving 6 bases between. Germline CDR1 is MNHNY and CDR2 is SVGAGI (reference sequence). The CDR3 spans 11 residues. In DNA form, the CDR3 reads TGTGCCAGCAGTTCACGAGACGAGCAGTACTTC. It is translated as CASSSRDEQYF.

V is TRBV5-1 and J is TRBJ2-4; TRBD1 agrees at 9 bases. The CDR3 is 16 residues long. Germline CDR1 is SGHRS and CDR2 is YFSETQ. Germline trimming cut 4 bases from V and 3 bases from J; bases unmatched to any gene: 8. The CDR3: CASSLGTGSGKNIQYF. CDR3 in DNA: TGCGCCAGCAGCCTCGGGACAGGGAGCGGCAAAAACATTCAGTACTTC.

The chain employs TRBV4-3 and TRBJ1-4; 9 nucleotides agree with TRBD1. The ends lost 0 bases at V and 5 bases at J; junction bases unmatched: 7. Germline values: CDR1 LGHNA, CDR2 YSLEER. CDR3 length: 17 residues. The CDR3 nucleotides are TGCGCCAGCAGCCAAGATAGGGTCGGACAGGGGAATGAAAAACTGTTTTTT. It encodes CASSQDRVGQGNEKLFF.

V gene TRBV7-8 combines with J gene TRBJ2-5, with D perhaps matching TRBD2 (5 bases). CDR1 is SGHVS, CDR2 FQNEAQ, per germline. With 5 bases removed from V and 5 bases from J, the gap between germline ends came to 12 bases. The CDR3 totals 13 residues. In nucleotides, the CDR3 is TGTGCCAGCAGCCCAGGACGGAGGGAGACCCAGTACTTC. This gives the protein CASSPGRRETQYF.